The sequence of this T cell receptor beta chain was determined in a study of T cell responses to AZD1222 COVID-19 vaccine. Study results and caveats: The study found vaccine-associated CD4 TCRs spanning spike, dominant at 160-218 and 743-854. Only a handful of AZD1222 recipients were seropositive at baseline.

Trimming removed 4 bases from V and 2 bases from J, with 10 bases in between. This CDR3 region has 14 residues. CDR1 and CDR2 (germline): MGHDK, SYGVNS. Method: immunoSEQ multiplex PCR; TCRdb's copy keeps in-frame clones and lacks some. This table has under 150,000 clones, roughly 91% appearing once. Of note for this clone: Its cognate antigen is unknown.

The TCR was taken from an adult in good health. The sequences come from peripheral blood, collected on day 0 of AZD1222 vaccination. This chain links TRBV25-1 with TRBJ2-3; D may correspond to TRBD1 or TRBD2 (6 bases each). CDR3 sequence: CASSAGADTDTQYF. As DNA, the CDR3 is TGTGCCAGCAGTGCGGGGGCAGACACAGATACGCAGTATTTT. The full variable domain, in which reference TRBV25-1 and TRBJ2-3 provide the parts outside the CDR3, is EADIYQTPRYLVIGTGKKITLECSQTMGHDKMYWYQQDPGMELHLIHYSYGVNSTEKGDLSSESTVSRIRTEHFPLTLESARPSHTSQYLCASSAGADTDTQYFGPGTRLTVL.